The 5 T cell receptor beta chains given below trace back to one sample, sequenced in a study of graft-versus-host responses after intestinal transplantation. What these receptors recognize is not known. Produced via immunoSEQ multiplex PCR; TCRdb's table is partial and in-frame only. The sample contains about 99,000 clones, roughly nine tenths of which appear only once. Sample: unstimulated CD4+ T cells sorted from spleen or lymph node cells, taken before intestinal transplant. The receptors were sampled from a human donor who received an intestinal transplant.

CDR3: CASRGGPGRETQYF. CDR3 DNA sequence: TGCGCCAGCAGGGGGGGGCCGGGGAGAGAGACCCAGTACTTC. V usage is TRBV5-1 and J usage is TRBJ2-5, with a weak D call TRBD2 (7 bases). Trimming took off 5 bases at V and 4 bases at J, with 15 bases between the two ends. CDR1 is SGHRS and CDR2 is YFSETQ in the germline V gene. The CDR3 is made up of 14 amino acids.

This chain links TRBV5-1 with TRBJ1-2, with 9 positions matching TRBD1. The germline V gene encodes CDR1 SGHRS and CDR2 YFSETQ. The CDR3 is made up of 11 amino acids. With V trimmed by 5 bases and J by 7 bases, 0 bases remained unmatched. The CDR3 DNA reads as TGCGCCAGCAGGGACAGGGGTGGCTACACCTTC. Translated, it gives CASRDRGGYTF. Variable domain in full (rest from reference TRBV5-1 and TRBJ1-2): KAGVTQTPRYLIKTRGQQVTLSCSPISGHRSVSWYQQTPGQGLQFLFEYFSETQRNKGNFPGRFSGRQFSNSRSEMNVSTLELGDSALYLCASRDRGGYTFGSGTRLTVV.

The chain joins TRBV7-9 to TRBJ2-3; 10 bases agree with TRBD2. V lost 4 bases, J lost 1 base, and 5 bases stayed unmatched. CDR1 is SEHNR, CDR2 FQNEAQ, per germline (reference sequence). This CDR3 contains 16 residues. In nucleotides, the CDR3 is TGTGCCAGCAGCTACCCTCTAGCGGGAGGCACAGATACGCAGTATTTT. It translates to CASSYPLAGGTDTQYF.

The chain has TRBV10-1 and TRBJ2-7; 10 nucleotides line up with TRBD2. Germline loops: CDR1 WNHNN, CDR2 SYGVQD (reference sequence). J was trimmed by 2 bases and V by 3 bases; bases with no gene match: 7. The CDR3 loop spans 16 amino acids. CDR3 protein: CASSDQLAGPPYEQYF. CDR3 sequence (DNA): TGCGCCAGCAGTGATCAACTAGCGGGGCCGCCCTACGAGCAGTACTTC.

This chain links TRBV6-1 with TRBJ2-2, with 7 bases lining up with TRBD2. The CDR3 spans 14 residues. From germline, CDR1 is MNHNS and CDR2 SASEGT. Trimming cost V 4 bases and J 1 base; bases outside gene matches: 0. The chain's CDR3 is CASSAGGNTGELFF. CDR3 nucleotide sequence: TGTGCCAGCAGTGCGGGGGGGAACACCGGGGAGCTGTTTTTT.